This T cell receptor (beta chain) was recovered during a study of blood T cell repertoires in COVID-19. For the study at large: There were acute and convalescent COVID-19 samples, and they came from the United States, Italy and Spain. Sources were T cells, B-cell-depleted T cells, or PBMCs; the material itself was cDNA or gDNA.

The length of the CDR3 is 14 residues. Germline V lookup: CDR1 LNHDA, CDR2 SQIVND (reference sequence). V gave up 3 bases and J gave up 0 bases, with 6 bases separating them. This table comes from immunoSEQ multiplex PCR, and its TCRdb copy is limited to in-frame clones, with some not included. The table records approximately 390,000 clones, about 90% of them present only once. The chain uses TRBV19 and TRBJ1-5; D gene uncertain. Sequencing was performed on peripheral blood. The TCR was taken from an older woman with COVID-19, enrolled during active disease. CDR3: CASSMKHSNQPQHF. The CDR3 region has the DNA TGTGCCAGTAGTATGAAGCATAGCAATCAGCCCCAGCATTTT.